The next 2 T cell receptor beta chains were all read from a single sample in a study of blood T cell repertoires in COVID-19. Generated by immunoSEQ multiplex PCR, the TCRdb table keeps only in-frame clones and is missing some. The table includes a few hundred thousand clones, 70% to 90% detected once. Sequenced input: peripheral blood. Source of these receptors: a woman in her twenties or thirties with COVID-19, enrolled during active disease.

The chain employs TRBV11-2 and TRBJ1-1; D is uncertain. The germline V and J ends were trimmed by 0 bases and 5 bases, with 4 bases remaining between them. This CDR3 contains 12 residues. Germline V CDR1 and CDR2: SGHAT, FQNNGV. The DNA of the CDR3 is TGTGCCAGCAGCTTAGATCTGACTGAAGCTTTCTTT. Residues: CASSLDLTEAFF.

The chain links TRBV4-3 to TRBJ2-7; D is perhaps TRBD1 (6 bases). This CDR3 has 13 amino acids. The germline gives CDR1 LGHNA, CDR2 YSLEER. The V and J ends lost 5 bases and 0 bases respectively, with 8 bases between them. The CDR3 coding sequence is TGCGCCAGCAGCGGACAGCTCTCCTACGAGCAGTACTTC. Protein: CASSGQLSYEQYF.